This record covers a single TCR beta chain. Its antigen is unidentified. The CDR3 has 14 residues. Per the germline V gene, CDR1 is MNHEY and CDR2 is SVGAGI. Trimming removed 0 bases at V and 11 bases at J, with 13 bases between. The sample originates from a study of cytomegalovirus exposure and HLA in healthy donors. Study at large: A subsequent analysis stated that the 100 to 150 validation repertoires were run on the same platform as the roughly 700 first-cohort repertoires.

Profiled with immunoSEQ multiplex PCR; TCRdb holds only in-frame clones, not every one. The sample yields 60,000 or so clones, around nine tenths seen once. Study-wide points: Overall, around 150 TCR beta chains were annotated as cytomegalovirus-associated. Specific recognition of CMV antigens was confirmed in vitro for a few chains (all CMV-associated). For cytomegalovirus status, the classifier reportedly gave diagnoses with high specificity and sensitivity.

Sequenced sample: PBMCs. This chain connects TRBV6-5 to TRBJ1-4; D call uncertain. The TCR comes from a man between 18 and 29 years old in good health and CMV-seronegative. This CDR3 reads CASSYSGEVGKLFF. The DNA of the CDR3 is TGTGCCAGCAGTTACTCTGGGGAGGTTGGCAAACTGTTTTTT.